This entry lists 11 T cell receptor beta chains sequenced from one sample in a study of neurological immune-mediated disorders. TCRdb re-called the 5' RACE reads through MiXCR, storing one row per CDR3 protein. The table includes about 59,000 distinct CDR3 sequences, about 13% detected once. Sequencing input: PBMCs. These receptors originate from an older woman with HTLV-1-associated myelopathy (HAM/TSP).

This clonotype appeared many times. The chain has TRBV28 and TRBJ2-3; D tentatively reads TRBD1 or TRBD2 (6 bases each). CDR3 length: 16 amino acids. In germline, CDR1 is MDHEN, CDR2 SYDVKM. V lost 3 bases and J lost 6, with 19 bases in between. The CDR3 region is CASSFTGGGGWDTQYF. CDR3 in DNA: TGTGCCAGCAGTTTTACAGGAGGGGGAGGTTGGGATACGCAGTATTTT.

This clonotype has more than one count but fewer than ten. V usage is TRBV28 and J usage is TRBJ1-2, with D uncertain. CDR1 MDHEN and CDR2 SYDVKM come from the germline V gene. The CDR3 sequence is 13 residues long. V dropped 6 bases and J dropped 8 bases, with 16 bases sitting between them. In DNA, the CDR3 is TGTGCCAGCAGCTCCTCGGCCACTAAAGGCTACACCTTC. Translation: CASSSSATKGYTF.

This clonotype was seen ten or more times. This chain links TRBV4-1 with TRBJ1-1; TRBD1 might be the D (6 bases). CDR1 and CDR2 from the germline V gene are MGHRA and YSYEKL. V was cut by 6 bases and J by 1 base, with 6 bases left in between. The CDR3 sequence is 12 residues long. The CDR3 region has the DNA TGCGCCAGCAGACAGGGGAACACTGAAGCTTTCTTT. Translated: CASRQGNTEAFF.

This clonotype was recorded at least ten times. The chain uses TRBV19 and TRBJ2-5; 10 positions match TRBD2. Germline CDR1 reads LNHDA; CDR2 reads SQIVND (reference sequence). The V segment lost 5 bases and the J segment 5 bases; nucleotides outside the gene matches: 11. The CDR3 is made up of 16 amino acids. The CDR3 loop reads CASSYGLAVGWETQYF. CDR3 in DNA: TGTGCCAGTAGTTACGGACTAGCGGTGGGATGGGAGACCCAGTACTTC. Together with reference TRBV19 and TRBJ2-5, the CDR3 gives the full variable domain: DGGITQSPKYLFRKEGQNVTLSCEQNLNHDAMYWYRQDPGQGLRLIYYSQIVNDFQKGDIAEGYSVSREKKESFPLTVTSAQKNPTAFYLCASSYGLAVGWETQYFGPGTRLLVL.

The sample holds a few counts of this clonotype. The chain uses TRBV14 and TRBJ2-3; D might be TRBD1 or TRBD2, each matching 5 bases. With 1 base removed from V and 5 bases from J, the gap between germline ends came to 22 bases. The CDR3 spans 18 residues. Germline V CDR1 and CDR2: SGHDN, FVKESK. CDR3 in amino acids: CASSQVTLERGIIDTQYF. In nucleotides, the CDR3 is TGTGCCAGCAGCCAAGTAACCTTGGAGAGGGGAATAATAGATACGCAGTATTTT.

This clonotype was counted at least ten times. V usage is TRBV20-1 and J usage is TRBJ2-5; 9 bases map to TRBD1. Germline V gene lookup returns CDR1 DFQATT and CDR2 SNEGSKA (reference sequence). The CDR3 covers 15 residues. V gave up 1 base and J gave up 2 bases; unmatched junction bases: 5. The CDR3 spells CSARGDRAGQETQYF. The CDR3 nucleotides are TGCAGTGCTAGAGGGGACAGGGCGGGGCAAGAGACCCAGTACTTC.

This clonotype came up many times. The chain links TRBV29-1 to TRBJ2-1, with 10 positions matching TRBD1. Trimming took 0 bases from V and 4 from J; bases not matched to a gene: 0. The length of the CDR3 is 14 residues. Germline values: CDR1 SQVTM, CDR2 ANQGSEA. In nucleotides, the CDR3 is TGCAGCGTTGAAGAGGGACAGGGGTACAATGAGCAGTTCTTC. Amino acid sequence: CSVEEGQGYNEQFF.

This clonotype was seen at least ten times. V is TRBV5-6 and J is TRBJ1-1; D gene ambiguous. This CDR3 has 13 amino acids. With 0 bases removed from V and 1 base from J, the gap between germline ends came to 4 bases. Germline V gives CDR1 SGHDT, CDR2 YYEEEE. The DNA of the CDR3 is TGTGCCAGCAGCTTGGGAACGAACACTGAAGCTTTCTTT. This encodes CASSLGTNTEAFF.

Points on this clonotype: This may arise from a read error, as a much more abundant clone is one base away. CDR3 sequence (DNA): TGTGCCAGCAGCCCTACTAGCGGGAGGGCCTACTATGAGCAGTTCTTC. As protein: CASSPTSGRAYYEQFF. The rearrangement joins TRBV7-9 to TRBJ2-1; 13 positions match TRBD2. CDR1 and CDR2 (germline): SEHNR, FQNEAQ (reference sequence). This CDR3 comprises 16 residues. The complete variable domain, with remaining parts taken from reference TRBV7-9 and TRBJ2-1, reads DTGVSQNPRHKITKRGQNVTFRCDPISEHNRLYWYRQTLGQGPEFLTYFQNEAQLEKSRLLSDRFSAERPKGSFSTLEIQRTEQGDSAMYLCASSPTSGRAYYEQFFGPGTRLTVL.

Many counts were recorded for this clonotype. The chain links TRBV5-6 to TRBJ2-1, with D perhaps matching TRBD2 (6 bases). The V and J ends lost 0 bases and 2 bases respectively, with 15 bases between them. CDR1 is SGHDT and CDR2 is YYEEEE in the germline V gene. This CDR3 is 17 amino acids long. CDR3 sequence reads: CASSLGRTTPTYNEQFF. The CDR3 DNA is TGTGCCAGCAGCTTGGGGAGGACTACCCCGACCTACAATGAGCAGTTCTTC.

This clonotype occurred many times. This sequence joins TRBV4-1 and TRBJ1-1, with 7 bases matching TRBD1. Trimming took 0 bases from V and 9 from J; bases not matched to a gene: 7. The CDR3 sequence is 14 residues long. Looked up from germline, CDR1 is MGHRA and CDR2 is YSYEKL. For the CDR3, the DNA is TGCGCCAGCAGCCAAGACGTTGAGACAGGGCAAGCTTTCTTT. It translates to CASSQDVETGQAFF.